Listed below are T cell receptor beta chains from one sample, sequenced in a study of blood T cell repertoires in COVID-19. The repertoire was sequenced with immunoSEQ multiplex PCR; TCRdb's copy has only in-frame clones and lacks some. The sample lists approximately 110,000 clones; 86% were seen once. The sample taken for sequencing was peripheral blood. Receptors originate from a human donor in a cohort sampled during active COVID-19. Each CDR3 is given with its conserved first and last residue. A D gene is named only where the DNA matches it firmly. Some rows have no size entry. The others give once, few or many, or a class for an expanded clone.

J gene: TRBJ2-1
CDR3 length: 16
D gene: .
clone size: .
V gene: TRBV11-2
CDR3 protein: CASSRLFERKYNEQFF
CDR3 DNA: TGTGCCAGCAGCCGCTTATTCGAGCGTAAATACAATGAGCAGTTCTTC

J gene: TRBJ2-1
CDR3 length: 14
D gene: .
clone size: few
V gene: TRBV6-6
CDR3 protein: CASSYLSGNNEQFF
CDR3 DNA: TGTGCCAGCAGTTACTTGTCGGGAAACAATGAGCAGTTCTTC

J gene: TRBJ1-2
CDR3 length: 14
D gene: .
clone size: .
V gene: TRBV18
CDR3 protein: CASSPSPRMGGYTF
CDR3 DNA: TGTGCCAGCTCACCAAGTCCCAGGATGGGTGGCTACACCTTC

J gene: TRBJ1-1
CDR3 length: 17
D gene: .
clone size: .
V gene: TRBV27
CDR3 protein: CASSPRGGRGGNTEAFF
CDR3 DNA: TGTGCCAGCAGTCCACGGGGGGGCAGGGGAGGGAACACTGAAGCTTTCTTT

J gene: TRBJ2-7
CDR3 length: 15
D gene: .
clone size: .
V gene: TRBV7-2
CDR3 protein: CASSLEAGRSYEQYF
CDR3 DNA: TGTGCCAGCAGCTTAGAGGCAGGCCGCTCCTACGAGCAGTACTTC

J gene: TRBJ1-5
CDR3 length: 13
D gene: .
clone size: .
V gene: TRBV10-3
CDR3 protein: CAIRGVEGQPQHF
CDR3 DNA: TGTGCCATCAGAGGAGTGGAGGGACAGCCCCAGCATTTT

J gene: TRBJ1-5
CDR3 length: 16
D gene: TRBD1
clone size: .
V gene: TRBV28
CDR3 protein: CASSLLGQSGVQPQHF
CDR3 DNA: TGTGCCAGCAGTTTATTGGGACAGTCCGGGGTACAGCCCCAGCATTTT

J gene: TRBJ2-7
CDR3 length: 14
D gene: TRBD2
clone size: .
V gene: TRBV29-1
CDR3 protein: CSVGLAGGVGEQYF
CDR3 DNA: TGCAGCGTTGGTCTAGCGGGAGGGGTCGGCGAGCAGTACTTC

J gene: TRBJ2-3
CDR3 length: 16
D gene: .
clone size: .
V gene: TRBV5-1
CDR3 protein: CASSPTAQGRTDTQYF
CDR3 DNA: TGCGCCAGCAGCCCGACCGCACAGGGACGCACAGATACGCAGTATTTT

J gene: TRBJ2-6
CDR3 length: 19
D gene: .
clone size: .
V gene: TRBV2
CDR3 protein: CASSLRDRSTVSGANVLTF
CDR3 DNA: TGTGCCAGCAGTCTAAGAGACAGAAGCACCGTCTCTGGGGCCAACGTCCTGACTTTC

J gene: TRBJ2-7
CDR3 length: 16
D gene: .
clone size: .
V gene: TRBV5-4
CDR3 protein: CASSFVGHRERYEQYF
CDR3 DNA: TGTGCCAGCAGCTTCGTGGGCCACAGGGAGAGGTACGAGCAGTACTTC

J gene: TRBJ2-3
CDR3 length: 15
D gene: .
clone size: .
V gene: TRBV7-9
CDR3 protein: CASSLGGGPTDTQYF
CDR3 DNA: TGTGCCAGCAGCTTAGGAGGGGGACCCACAGATACGCAGTATTTT

J gene: TRBJ2-1
CDR3 length: 14
D gene: TRBD1
clone size: .
V gene: TRBV5-1
CDR3 protein: CASRLTGDYNEQFF
CDR3 DNA: TGCGCCAGCAGGTTAACAGGGGATTACAATGAGCAGTTCTTC

J gene: TRBJ1-2
CDR3 length: 14
D gene: TRBD1
clone size: .
V gene: TRBV28
CDR3 protein: CASRMTGTNYGYTF
CDR3 DNA: TGTGCCAGCAGAATGACAGGGACTAACTATGGCTACACCTTC

J gene: TRBJ2-1
CDR3 length: 15
D gene: TRBD2
clone size: .
V gene: TRBV5-1
CDR3 protein: CASSFLAGGPDEQFF
CDR3 DNA: TGCGCCAGCAGCTTCCTAGCGGGAGGGCCCGATGAGCAGTTCTTC

J gene: TRBJ2-7
CDR3 length: 14
D gene: .
clone size: .
V gene: TRBV27
CDR3 protein: CASSRYGDTYEQYF
CDR3 DNA: TGTGCCAGCAGTCGCTACGGGGATACCTACGAGCAGTACTTC

J gene: TRBJ1-4
CDR3 length: 18
D gene: .
clone size: .
V gene: TRBV21-1
CDR3 protein: CASSNRDRGRTTNEKLFF
CDR3 DNA: TGTGCCAGCAGCAACCGGGACAGGGGGCGGACGACTAATGAAAAACTGTTTTTT